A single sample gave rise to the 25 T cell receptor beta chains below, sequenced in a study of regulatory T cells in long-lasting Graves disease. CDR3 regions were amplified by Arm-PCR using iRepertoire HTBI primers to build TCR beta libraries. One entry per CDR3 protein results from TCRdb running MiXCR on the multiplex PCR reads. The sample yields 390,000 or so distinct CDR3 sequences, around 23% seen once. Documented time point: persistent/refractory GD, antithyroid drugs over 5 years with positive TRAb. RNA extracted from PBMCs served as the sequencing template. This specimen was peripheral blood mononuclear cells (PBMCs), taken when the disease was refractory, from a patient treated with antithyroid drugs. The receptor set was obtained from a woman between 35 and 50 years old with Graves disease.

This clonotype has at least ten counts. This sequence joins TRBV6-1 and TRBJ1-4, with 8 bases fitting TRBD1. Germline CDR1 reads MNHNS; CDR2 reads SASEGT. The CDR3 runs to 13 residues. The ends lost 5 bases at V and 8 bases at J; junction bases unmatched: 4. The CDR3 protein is CASSTGGWEKLFF. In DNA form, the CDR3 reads TGTGCCAGCAGTACAGGGGGGTGGGAAAAACTGTTTTTT.

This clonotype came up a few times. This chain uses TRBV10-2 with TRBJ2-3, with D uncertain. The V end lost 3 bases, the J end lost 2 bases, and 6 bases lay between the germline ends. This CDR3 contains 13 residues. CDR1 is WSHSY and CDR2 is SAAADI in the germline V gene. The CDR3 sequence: CASSDGFTDTQYF. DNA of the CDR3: TGCGCCAGCAGTGACGGCTTCACAGATACGCAGTATTTT.

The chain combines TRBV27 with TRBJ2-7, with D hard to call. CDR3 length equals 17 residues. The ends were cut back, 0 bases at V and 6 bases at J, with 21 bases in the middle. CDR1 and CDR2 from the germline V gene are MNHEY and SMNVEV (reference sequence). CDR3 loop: CASSLSGGLGWALEQYF. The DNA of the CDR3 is TGTGCCAGCAGTTTATCTGGCGGCTTGGGTTGGGCTCTCGAGCAGTACTTC.

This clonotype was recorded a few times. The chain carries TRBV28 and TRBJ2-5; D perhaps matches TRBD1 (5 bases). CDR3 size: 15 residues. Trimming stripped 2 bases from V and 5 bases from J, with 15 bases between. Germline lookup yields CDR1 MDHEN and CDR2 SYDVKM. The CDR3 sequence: CASSLPRAGFETQYF. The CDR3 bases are TGTGCCAGCAGTTTACCCCGGGCAGGGTTTGAGACCCAGTACTTC.

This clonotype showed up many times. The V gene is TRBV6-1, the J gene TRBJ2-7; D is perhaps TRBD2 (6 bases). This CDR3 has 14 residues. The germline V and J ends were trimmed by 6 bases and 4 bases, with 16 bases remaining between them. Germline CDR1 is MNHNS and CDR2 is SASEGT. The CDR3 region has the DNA TGTGCCAGCAGCTCTACCCGGGACTCATACGAGCAGTACTTC. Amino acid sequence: CASSSTRDSYEQYF.

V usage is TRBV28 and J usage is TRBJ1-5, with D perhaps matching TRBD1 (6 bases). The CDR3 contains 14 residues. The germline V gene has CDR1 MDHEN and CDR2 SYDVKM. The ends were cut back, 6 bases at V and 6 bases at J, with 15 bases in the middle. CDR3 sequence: CASRPTGYRQPQHF. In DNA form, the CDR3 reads TGTGCCAGCAGACCTACAGGGTATCGTCAGCCCCAGCATTTT.

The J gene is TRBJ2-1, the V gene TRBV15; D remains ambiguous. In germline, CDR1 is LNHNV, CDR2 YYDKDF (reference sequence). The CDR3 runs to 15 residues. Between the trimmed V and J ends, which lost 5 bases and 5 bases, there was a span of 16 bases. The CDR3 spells CATSRVWRDNNEQFF. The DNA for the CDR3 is TGTGCCACCAGCCGGGTGTGGAGAGACAACAATGAGCAGTTCTTC. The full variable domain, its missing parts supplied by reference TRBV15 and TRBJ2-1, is DAMVIQNPRYQVTQFGKPVTLSCSQTLNHNVMYWYQQKSSQAPKLLFHYYDKDFNNEADTPDNFQSRRPNTSFCFLDIRSPGLGDTAMYLCATSRVWRDNNEQFFGPGTRLTVL.

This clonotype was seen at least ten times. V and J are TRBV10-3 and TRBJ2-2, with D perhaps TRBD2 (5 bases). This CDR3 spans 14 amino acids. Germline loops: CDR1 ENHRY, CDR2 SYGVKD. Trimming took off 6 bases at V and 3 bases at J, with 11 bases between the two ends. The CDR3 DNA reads TGTGCCATCAGGGACGGGGTCTACACCGGGGAGCTGTTTTTT. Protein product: CAIRDGVYTGELFF.

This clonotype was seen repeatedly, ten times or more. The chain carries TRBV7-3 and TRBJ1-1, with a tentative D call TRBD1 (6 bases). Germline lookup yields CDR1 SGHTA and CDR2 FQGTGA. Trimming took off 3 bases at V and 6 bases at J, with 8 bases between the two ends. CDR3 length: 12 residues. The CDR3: CASSFRGAEAFF. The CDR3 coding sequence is TGTGCCAGCAGCTTTAGGGGGGCTGAAGCTTTCTTT.

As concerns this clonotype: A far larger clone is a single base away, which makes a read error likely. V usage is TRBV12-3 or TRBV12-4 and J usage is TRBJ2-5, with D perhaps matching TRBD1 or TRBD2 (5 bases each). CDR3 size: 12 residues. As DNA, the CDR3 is TGTGCCATAACCAGCGGACAAGAGACCCAGCACTTC. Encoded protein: CAITSGQETQHF.

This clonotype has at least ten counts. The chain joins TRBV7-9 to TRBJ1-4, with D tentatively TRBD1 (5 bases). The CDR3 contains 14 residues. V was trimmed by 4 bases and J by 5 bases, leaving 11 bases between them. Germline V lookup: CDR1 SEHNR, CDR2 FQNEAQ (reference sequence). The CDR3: CASSSPGRNEKLFF. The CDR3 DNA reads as TGTGCCAGCAGCTCCCCGGGGCGAAATGAAAAACTGTTTTTT. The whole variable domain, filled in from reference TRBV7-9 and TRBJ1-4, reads DTGVSQNPRHKITKRGQNVTFRCDPISEHNRLYWYRQTLGQGPEFLTYFQNEAQLEKSRLLSDRFSAERPKGSFSTLEIQRTEQGDSAMYLCASSSPGRNEKLFFGSGTQLSVL.

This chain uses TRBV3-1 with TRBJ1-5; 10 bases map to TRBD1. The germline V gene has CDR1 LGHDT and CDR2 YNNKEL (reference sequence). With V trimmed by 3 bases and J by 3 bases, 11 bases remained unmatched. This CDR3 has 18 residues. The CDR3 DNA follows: TGTGCCAGCAGCCAGGGTCCCGGGACAGGGGTTCTCAATCAGCCCCAGCATTTT. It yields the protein CASSQGPGTGVLNQPQHF.

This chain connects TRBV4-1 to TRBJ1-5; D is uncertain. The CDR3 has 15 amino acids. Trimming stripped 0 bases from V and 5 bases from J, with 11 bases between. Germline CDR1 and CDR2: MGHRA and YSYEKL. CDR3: CASSQDLRNDQPQHF. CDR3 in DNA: TGCGCCAGCAGCCAAGATCTTAGGAACGATCAGCCCCAGCATTTT.

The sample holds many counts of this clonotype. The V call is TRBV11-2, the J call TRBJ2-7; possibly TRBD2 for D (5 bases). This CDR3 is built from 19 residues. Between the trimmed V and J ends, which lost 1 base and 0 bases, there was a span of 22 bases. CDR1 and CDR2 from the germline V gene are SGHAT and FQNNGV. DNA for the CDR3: TGTGCCAGCAGCTTAGGGATCCGAGGGAGCGGCCCTAGCTCCTACGAGCAGTACTTC. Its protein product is CASSLGIRGSGPSSYEQYF.

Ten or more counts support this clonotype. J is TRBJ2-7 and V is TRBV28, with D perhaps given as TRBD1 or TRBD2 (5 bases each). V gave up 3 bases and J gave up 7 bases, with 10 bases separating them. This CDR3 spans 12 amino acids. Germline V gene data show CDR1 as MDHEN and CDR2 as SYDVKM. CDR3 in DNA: TGTGCCAGCAGTTTGGGACGATTGGAGCAGTACTTC. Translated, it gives CASSLGRLEQYF. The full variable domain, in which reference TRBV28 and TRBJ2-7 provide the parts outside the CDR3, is DVKVTQSSRYLVKRTGEKVFLECVQDMDHENMFWYRQDPGLGLRLIYFSYDVKMKEKGDIPEGYSVSREKKERFSLILESASTNQTSMYLCASSLGRLEQYFGPGTRLTVT.

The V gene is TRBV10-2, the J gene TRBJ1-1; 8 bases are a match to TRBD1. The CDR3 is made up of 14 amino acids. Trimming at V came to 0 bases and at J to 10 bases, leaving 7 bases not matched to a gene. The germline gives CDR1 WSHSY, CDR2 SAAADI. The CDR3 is CASSESSDREAAFF. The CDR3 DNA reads TGCGCCAGCAGTGAGTCATCGGACAGGGAGGCAGCTTTCTTT.

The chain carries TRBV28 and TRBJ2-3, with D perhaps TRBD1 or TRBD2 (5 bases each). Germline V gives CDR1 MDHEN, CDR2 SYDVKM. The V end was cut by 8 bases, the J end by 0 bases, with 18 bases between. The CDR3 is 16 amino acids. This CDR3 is CASGRDPRGSTDTQYF. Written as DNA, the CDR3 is TGTGCCAGCGGACGGGACCCACGAGGTAGCACAGATACGCAGTATTTT.

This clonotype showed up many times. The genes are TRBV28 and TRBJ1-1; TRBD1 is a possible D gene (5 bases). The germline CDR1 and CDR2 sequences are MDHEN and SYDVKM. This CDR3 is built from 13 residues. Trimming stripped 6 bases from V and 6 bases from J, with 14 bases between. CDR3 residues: CASSLTYRSEAFF. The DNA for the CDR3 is TGTGCCAGCAGCCTTACTTACAGGTCTGAAGCTTTCTTT.

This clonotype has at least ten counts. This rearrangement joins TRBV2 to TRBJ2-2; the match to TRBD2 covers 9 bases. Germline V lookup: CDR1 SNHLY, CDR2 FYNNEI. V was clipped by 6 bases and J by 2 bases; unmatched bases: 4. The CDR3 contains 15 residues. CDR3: CASRTSGLNTGELFF. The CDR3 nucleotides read TGTGCCAGCAGAACTAGCGGGTTAAACACCGGGGAGCTGTTTTTT.

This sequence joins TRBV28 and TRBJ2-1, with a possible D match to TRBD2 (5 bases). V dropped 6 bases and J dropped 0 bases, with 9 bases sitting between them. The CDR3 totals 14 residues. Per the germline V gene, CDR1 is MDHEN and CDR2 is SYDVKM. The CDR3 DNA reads TGTGCCAGCAGGAGCGGAGCCTCCTACAATGAGCAGTTCTTC. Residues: CASRSGASYNEQFF. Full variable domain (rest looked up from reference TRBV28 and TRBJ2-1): DVKVTQSSRYLVKRTGEKVFLECVQDMDHENMFWYRQDPGLGLRLIYFSYDVKMKEKGDIPEGYSVSREKKERFSLILESASTNQTSMYLCASRSGASYNEQFFGPGTRLTVL.

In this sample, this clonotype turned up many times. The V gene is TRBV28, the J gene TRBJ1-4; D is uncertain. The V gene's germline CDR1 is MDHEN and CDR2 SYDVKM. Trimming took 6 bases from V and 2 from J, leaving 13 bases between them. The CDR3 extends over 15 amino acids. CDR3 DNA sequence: TGTGCCAGCAGGTGGGGTGATGCGACTAATGAAAAACTGTTTTTT. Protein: CASRWGDATNEKLFF.

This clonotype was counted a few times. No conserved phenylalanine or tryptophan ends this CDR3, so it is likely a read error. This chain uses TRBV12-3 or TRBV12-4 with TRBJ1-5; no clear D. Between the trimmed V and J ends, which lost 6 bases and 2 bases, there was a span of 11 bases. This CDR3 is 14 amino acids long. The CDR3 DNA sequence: TGTGCCAGCAGAACTCCGAGGGGCAATCAGCCCCAGCATCTT. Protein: CASRTPRGNQPQHL.

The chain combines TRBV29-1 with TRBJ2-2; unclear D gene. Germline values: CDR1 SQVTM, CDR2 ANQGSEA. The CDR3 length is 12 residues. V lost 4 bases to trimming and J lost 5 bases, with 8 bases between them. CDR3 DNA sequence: TGCAGCGTTGGGAGAGAGACCGGGGAGCTGTTTTTT. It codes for CSVGRETGELFF.

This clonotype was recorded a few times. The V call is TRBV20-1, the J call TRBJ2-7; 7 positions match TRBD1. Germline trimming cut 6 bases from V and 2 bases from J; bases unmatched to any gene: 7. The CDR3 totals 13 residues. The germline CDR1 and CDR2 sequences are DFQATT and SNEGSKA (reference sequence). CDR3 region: CSALRTGTYEQYF. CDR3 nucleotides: TGCAGTGCCCTACGGACAGGTACCTACGAGCAGTACTTC.

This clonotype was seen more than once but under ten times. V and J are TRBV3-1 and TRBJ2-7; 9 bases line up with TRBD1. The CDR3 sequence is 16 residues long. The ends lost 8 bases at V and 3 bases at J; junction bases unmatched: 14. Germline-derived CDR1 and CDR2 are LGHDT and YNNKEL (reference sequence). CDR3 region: CASGPLFTGGGYEQYF. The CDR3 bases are TGTGCCAGCGGGCCCCTCTTCACAGGGGGCGGCTACGAGCAGTACTTC.